This TCR beta chain was sequenced in a study of cytomegalovirus exposure and HLA in healthy donors. Germline V gene sequence: CDR1 SGHVS, CDR2 FNYEAQ. The CDR3 length is 15 residues. Primers for the PCR totalled 60 Vbeta and 13 Jbeta. Here immunoSEQ multiplex PCR was the method, and the copy in TCRdb shows in-frame clones only, minus some. The data hold about 150,000 clones, with more than 60% observed a single time. A single count supports this clone. This TCR was recovered from a man between 25 and 39 years old in good health and CMV-seropositive. Source material: PBMCs. The genes are TRBV7-6 and TRBJ2-5, with D unclear. The DNA end is a closer match to TRBJ2-7, so the J assignment may be wrong. The DNA for the CDR3 is TGTGCCAGCAGTCCGATCAAATCGGGTCTATACGAGCAGTACTTC. This gives the protein CASSPIKSGLYEQYF.